A selection of T cell receptor beta chains follows, all from one sample in a study of blood T cell repertoires in COVID-19. Only in-frame clones appear in the TCRdb table, and some are missing; sequencing was by immunoSEQ multiplex PCR. The table includes some 310,000 clones, roughly 90% detected once. The sample was peripheral blood. The receptors come from a woman in her 30s with COVID-19, enrolled during active disease. Each CDR3 is given with its conserved first and last residue. The order of the fields is V gene, CDR3 protein.

TRBV2	CASSEGQGGDTEAFF
TRBV14	CASSQVSFEKLFF
TRBV11-2	CASSLKGGGPRRNEQFF
TRBV28	CASSLGGYNSPLHF
TRBV27	CASSQGVGNQPQHF
TRBV5-1	CASSPIRTGVDNEQFF
TRBV27	CASSQRWGTSGRAETQYF
TRBV3-1/TRBV3-2	CASSQDRFSYEQYF
TRBV7-2	CASSPRTSGTEETQYF
TRBV6-2/TRBV6-3	CASSSSGTYSYEQYF
TRBV2	CASRPGGLGTEAFF
TRBV28	CASCERVGAEQYF
TRBV6-1	CASSDLRPQHF
TRBV28	CASSLGTGGSYNSPLHF
TRBV4-1	CASSSPGLAGGPNRETQYF
TRBV3-1/TRBV3-2	CASSPPIAGGGTQYF
TRBV5-4	CASSPRRGNSGANVLTF
TRBV7-2	CASSSTSGEGETQYF
TRBV7-2	CASSLSTEAIGGYTF
TRBV12-3/TRBV12-4	CASSQTDTQYF
TRBV3-1/TRBV3-2	CASSGPGGGSNEKLFF
TRBV4-1	CASSPRAGLAGTNEQFF
TRBV27	CASSWGGARDEQYF
TRBV30	CAWSVSFNQPQHF
TRBV9	CASSGWDRLNTEAFF
TRBV10-2	CASTMGLAGDYPPDTQYF
TRBV19	CASSINGQAGNTIYF
TRBV7-6	CASSSWTSGTPYEQYF
TRBV5-6	CASSLGQLNTGELFF
TRBV2	CASSRNAGTGGNEQYF
TRBV7-3	CASSPTRREEGTDTQYF
TRBV6-6	CASSAGGKGYEQYF
TRBV11-2	CASSFTGGWETQYF
TRBV30	CAWNSPRVAGYTF
TRBV5-1	CASSLVAGREETQYF
TRBV7-2	CASSPGLEETQYF
TRBV11-3	CASSLGGGAASNEQFF
TRBV18	CASSLQRDRGRSGNQPQHF
TRBV10-3	CAISGSGGSAYEQYF
TRBV6-5	CASSIRGVGQPQHF
TRBV4-2	CASRAWGEDEKLFF
TRBV27	CASSLSWQDSYEQYF
TRBV5-1	CASSWGVSLDTEAFF
TRBV15	CATSGPRTGPNEQFF
TRBV6-1	CASSEAGVGGPDTDTQYF
TRBV7-2	CASSATGNNYGYTF
TRBV5-6	CASSLVRSVETQYF
TRBV27	CASNQQGHPDTQYF